This TCR beta chain comes out of a study of shared clonotypes between healthy human individuals. V was pared by 5 bases and J by 3 bases, with 8 bases between. CDR1 SNHLY and CDR2 FYNNEI come from the germline V gene. This CDR3 comprises 12 residues. In the original workflow: Junction-only sequences without quality scores were provided by ImmunoSEQ, so filtering was different. Here immunoSEQ multiplex PCR was the method, and the copy in TCRdb shows in-frame clones only, minus some. The V and J calls and clone size come from that table; D and trimming were worked out from the DNA. Found here are a few hundred thousand clones, under 80% of them singletons; the top ten hold 10% to 13%. Both subsets, CD45RA+ naive and CD45RA-negative memory, were split from the CD4+ cells.

The V and J genes are TRBV2 and TRBJ2-7; maybe TRBD1 (6 bases). Sequencing input: memory CD4+ T cells sorted from blood. Subset denoted: CD45RA-negative fraction. The TCR sequence derives from a man between 25 and 39 years old in good health. Written as DNA, the CDR3 is TGTGCCAGCAGTCGGACAGTCTACGAGCAGTACTTC. Protein: CASSRTVYEQYF.